The rows below give T cell receptor beta chains drawn from one sample of a study of Graves' ophthalmopathy and Graves' hyperthyroidism. Via MiXCR, TCRdb re-called the multiplex PCR reads, giving one row per CDR3 protein. This table holds about 660,000 distinct CDR3 sequences, about 40% found once. Sequencing was performed on peripheral blood. All receptors come from an adult man with Graves' ophthalmopathy. CDR3s include the opening cysteine and the closing phenylalanine or tryptophan. The order of the fields is clone size, J gene, D gene, V gene, CDR3 protein, CDR3 DNA. A D gene is named only where the DNA matches it firmly. For some rows the clone size is stated as once, few or many, or as a class when expanded; others skip it.

abundance: -
j_gene: TRBJ2-6
d_gene: -
v_gene: TRBV5-1
CDR3aa: CASSIGTVREANVLTF
CDR3nt: TGCGCCAGCAGCATCGGGACGGTTCGGGAAGCCAACGTCCTGACTTTC

abundance: -
j_gene: TRBJ1-2
d_gene: -
v_gene: TRBV29-1
CDR3aa: CSVESDSGHGYTF
CDR3nt: TGCAGCGTTGAATCGGACAGTGGACATGGCTACACCTTC

abundance: few
j_gene: TRBJ2-3
d_gene: -
v_gene: TRBV9
CDR3aa: CASSVEEGDTDTQYF
CDR3nt: TGTGCCAGCAGCGTAGAAGAGGGAGACACAGATACGCAGTATTTT

abundance: -
j_gene: TRBJ2-5
d_gene: TRBD2
v_gene: TRBV24-1
CDR3aa: CATSDATGTTQGPQYF
CDR3nt: TGTGCCACCAGTGATGCAACCGGGACTACTCAAGGCCCCCAGTACTTC

abundance: -
j_gene: TRBJ2-7
d_gene: TRBD2
v_gene: TRBV7-8
CDR3aa: CASSAYMASGYEQYF
CDR3nt: TGTGCCAGCAGCGCCTATATGGCTAGCGGCTACGAGCAGTACTTC

abundance: many
j_gene: TRBJ1-2
d_gene: -
v_gene: TRBV10-3
CDR3aa: CASSEATKGGYTF
CDR3nt: TGTGCCAGCAGTGAAGCAACAAAAGGGGGCTACACCTTC

abundance: -
j_gene: TRBJ1-2
d_gene: -
v_gene: TRBV24-1
CDR3aa: CATSDTRTGNTF
CDR3nt: TGTGCCACCAGTGATACAAGAACAGGCAACACCTTC

abundance: many
j_gene: TRBJ1-5
d_gene: -
v_gene: TRBV19
CDR3aa: CASSMGQGGINQPQHF
CDR3nt: TGTGCCAGTAGTATGGGGCAGGGTGGAATCAATCAGCCCCAGCATTTT

abundance: many
j_gene: TRBJ2-5
d_gene: -
v_gene: TRBV5-8
CDR3aa: CASSAVTTGSQETQYF
CDR3nt: TGTGCCAGCAGCGCAGTCACCACAGGGAGCCAAGAGACCCAGTACTTC

abundance: -
j_gene: TRBJ1-2
d_gene: TRBD1
v_gene: TRBV29-1
CDR3aa: CSMGQGYNGYTF
CDR3nt: TGCAGCATGGGACAGGGATACAATGGCTACACCTTC

abundance: many
j_gene: TRBJ1-6
d_gene: TRBD1
v_gene: TRBV19
CDR3aa: CASSPQAPRTGNNSPLHF
CDR3nt: TGTGCCAGTAGTCCACAGGCGCCTCGGACAGGAAATAATTCACCCCTCCACTTT

abundance: many
j_gene: TRBJ2-2
d_gene: -
v_gene: TRBV29-1
CDR3aa: CSVEYGVNTGELFF
CDR3nt: TGCAGCGTTGAATACGGAGTGAACACCGGGGAGCTGTTTTTT

abundance: -
j_gene: TRBJ2-7
d_gene: TRBD1
v_gene: TRBV7-2
CDR3aa: CASSFSGQGYNEQYF
CDR3nt: TGTGCCAGCAGCTTTTCGGGACAGGGTTACAATGAGCAGTACTTC

abundance: many
j_gene: TRBJ1-6
d_gene: -
v_gene: TRBV7-3
CDR3aa: CASSRHPPSHSSYNSPLHF
CDR3nt: TGTGCCAGCAGCCGCCACCCTCCCTCTCATAGCTCCTATAATTCACCCCTCCACTTT

abundance: -
j_gene: TRBJ2-5
d_gene: -
v_gene: TRBV30
CDR3aa: CAWSVGGAETQYF
CDR3nt: TGTGCCTGGAGTGTTGGTGGGGCAGAGACCCAGTACTTC

abundance: many
j_gene: TRBJ2-7
d_gene: -
v_gene: TRBV15
CDR3aa: CATSPEEAEPTRWAYEQYF
CDR3nt: TGTGCCACCAGCCCGGAAGAAGCGGAACCTACTCGTTGGGCCTACGAGCAGTACTTC

abundance: few
j_gene: TRBJ1-6
d_gene: -
v_gene: TRBV12-3/TRBV12-4
CDR3aa: CASSFAQLYNSPLHF
CDR3nt: TGTGCCAGCAGTTTTGCACAGCTTTATAATTCACCCCTCCACTTT

abundance: few
j_gene: TRBJ1-1
d_gene: -
v_gene: TRBV20-1
CDR3aa: CSTKSGGPNTEAFF
CDR3nt: TGCAGTACCAAATCGGGGGGGCCGAACACTGAAGCTTTCTTT

abundance: many
j_gene: TRBJ2-5
d_gene: TRBD2
v_gene: TRBV29-1
CDR3aa: CSVEHILAGVETQYF
CDR3nt: TGCAGCGTTGAACATATACTAGCGGGAGTAGAGACCCAGTACTTC

abundance: -
j_gene: TRBJ1-1
d_gene: -
v_gene: TRBV29-1
CDR3aa: CSLGRPLTEAFF
CDR3nt: TGCAGCTTAGGGAGGCCTCTAACTGAAGCTTTCTTT

abundance: few
j_gene: TRBJ1-3
d_gene: -
v_gene: TRBV3-1
CDR3aa: CASSQGVGIGNTIYF
CDR3nt: TGTGCCAGCAGCCAAGGGGTAGGGATTGGAAACACCATATATTTT

abundance: few
j_gene: TRBJ1-1
d_gene: -
v_gene: TRBV12-3/TRBV12-4
CDR3aa: CASSLQKNTEAFF
CDR3nt: TGTGCCAGCAGTTTGCAGAAGAACACTGAAGCTTTCTTT